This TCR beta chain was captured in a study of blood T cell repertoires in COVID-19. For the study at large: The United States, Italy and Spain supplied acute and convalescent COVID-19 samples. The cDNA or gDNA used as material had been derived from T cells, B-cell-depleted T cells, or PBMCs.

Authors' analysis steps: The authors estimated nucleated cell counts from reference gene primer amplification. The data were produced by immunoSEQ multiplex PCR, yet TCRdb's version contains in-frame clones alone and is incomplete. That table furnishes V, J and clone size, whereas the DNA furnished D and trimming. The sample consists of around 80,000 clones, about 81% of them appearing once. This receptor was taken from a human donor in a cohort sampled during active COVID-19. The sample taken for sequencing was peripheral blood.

The CDR3 coding sequence is TGTGCCAGCAGCTCCCCTCCCTACGAGCAGTACTTC. Protein product: CASSSPPYEQYF. The chain is built from TRBV7-9 and TRBJ2-7; D is ambiguous. The germline gives CDR1 SEHNR, CDR2 FQNEAQ (reference sequence). Deletions cut 4 bases from V and 2 bases from J, with 6 bases between. This CDR3 comprises 12 residues.